The sequence of this TCR beta chain was determined in a study of shared clonotypes between healthy human individuals. Measured with immunoSEQ multiplex PCR; TCRdb has only the in-frame clones, and not every one. The table records a few million clones, roughly 92% of them present only once. Sequences were obtained from naive CD4+ T cells sorted from blood. Stated subset: CD45RA+ positively selected. This TCR was sampled from a man between 18 and 35 years old in good health.

DNA of the CDR3: TGCGCCAGCAGCTCTTCTGCGGGACTAGGACAAGAGACCCAGTACTTC. This sequence encodes CASSSSAGLGQETQYF. The chain has TRBV5-1 and TRBJ2-5; 8 nucleotides agree with TRBD2. This CDR3 contains 16 residues. Germline lookup yields CDR1 SGHRS and CDR2 YFSETQ. After removal of 3 bases from V and 2 bases from J, the junction contained 9 bases not matched to a gene.